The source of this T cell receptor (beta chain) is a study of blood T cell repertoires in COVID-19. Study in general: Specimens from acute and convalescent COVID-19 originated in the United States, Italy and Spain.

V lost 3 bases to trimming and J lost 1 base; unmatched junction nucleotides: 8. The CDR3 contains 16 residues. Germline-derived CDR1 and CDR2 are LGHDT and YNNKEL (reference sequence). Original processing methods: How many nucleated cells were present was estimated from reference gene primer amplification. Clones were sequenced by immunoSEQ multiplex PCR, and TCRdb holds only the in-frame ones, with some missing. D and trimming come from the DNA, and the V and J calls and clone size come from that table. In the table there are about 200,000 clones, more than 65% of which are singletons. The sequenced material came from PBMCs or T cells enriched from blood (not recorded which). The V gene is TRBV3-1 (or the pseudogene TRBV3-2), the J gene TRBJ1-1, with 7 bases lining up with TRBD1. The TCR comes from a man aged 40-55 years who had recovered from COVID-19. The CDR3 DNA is TGTGCCAGCAGCCACGGACAGGCCAGAGGGAACACTGAAGCTTTCTTT. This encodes CASSHGQARGNTEAFF.